A selection of T cell receptor beta chains follows, all from one sample in a study of identical twins. TCRdb analysed the 5' RACE reads with MiXCR anew, one entry per CDR3 protein. In the table there are 1.5 million to 2 million distinct CDR3 sequences, 25% to 35% of which are singletons. The sample consisted of cord blood. These receptors all stem from a newborn girl in good health. CDR3s include the opening cysteine and the closing phenylalanine or tryptophan. D genes are given only for firm matches. A row's size may be missing; if present it is once, few, many or a size class.

clone_size j_call d_call v_call cdr3_aa cdr3_nt
- TRBJ2-7 - TRBV29-1 CSVVWGGAYNEQYF TGCAGCGTTGTTTGGGGGGGGGCCTACAATGAGCAGTACTTC
- TRBJ2-7 - TRBV5-1 CASSLQSGSYEQYF TGCGCCAGCAGCTTACAGAGCGGGTCCTACGAGCAGTACTTC
- TRBJ2-5 TRBD2 TRBV5-1 CASSALAGRNNEQYF TGCGCCAGCAGCGCTCTAGCGGGGCGGAACAATGAGCAGTACTTC
- TRBJ2-4 TRBD2 TRBV11-2 CASSLAKGLAGELARNIQYF TGTGCCAGCAGCTTAGCTAAGGGACTAGCGGGGGAGTTAGCCAGAAACATTCAGTACTTC
- TRBJ2-1 TRBD2 TRBV3-1 CASSQEGLASGAAYNEQFF TGTGCCAGCAGCCAAGAGGGGCTAGCTAGCGGGGCCGCGTACAATGAGCAGTTCTTC
- TRBJ2-5 TRBD1 TRBV5-1 CASSLAKLTGVETQYF TGCGCCAGCAGCTTGGCCAAATTGACAGGGGTAGAGACCCAGTACTTC
many TRBJ1-2 - TRBV12-3/TRBV12-4 CASSLEAGWDYGYTF TGTGCCAGCAGTTTAGAGGCAGGGTGGGACTATGGCTACACCTTC
- TRBJ2-1 - TRBV20-1 CSATLNEQFF TGCAGTGCTACCTTAAATGAGCAGTTCTTC
many TRBJ2-1 - TRBV9 CASSVGEAYNEQFF TGTGCCAGCAGCGTAGGGGAAGCGTACAATGAGCAGTTCTTC
few TRBJ2-1 - TRBV11-2 CASSSYPGNNEQFF TGTGCCAGCAGCTCCTACCCGGGCAACAATGAGCAGTTCTTC
few TRBJ2-3 - TRBV13 CASSLGRRSTDTQYF TGTGCCAGCAGCTTAGGCCGGCGGAGCACAGATACGCAGTATTTT
- TRBJ1-1 TRBD1 TRBV4-2 CASSLTGTGEVNTEAFF TGTGCCAGCAGCCTCACCGGGACAGGGGAGGTTAACACTGAAGCTTTCTTT
- TRBJ2-2 - TRBV12-3/TRBV12-4 CASSAKPNTGELFF TGTGCCAGCAGTGCCAAACCGAACACCGGGGAGCTGTTTTTT
- TRBJ2-3 TRBD2 TRBV5-1 CASSEPTSLSTDTQYF TGCGCCAGCAGCGAACCGACTAGCCTGAGCACAGATACGCAGTATTTT
- TRBJ2-7 - TRBV4-1 CASSQGPPNEQYF TGCGCCAGCAGCCAAGGTCCCCCCAACGAGCAGTACTTC
- TRBJ1-5 - TRBV2 CASSLTPNRGNQPQHF TGTGCCAGCAGTCTAACCCCTAACAGGGGCAATCAGCCCCAGCATTTT
few TRBJ2-1 TRBD2 TRBV5-1 CASSFAGLAQFF TGCGCCAGCAGCTTTGCGGGACTAGCGCAGTTCTTC
few TRBJ1-5 TRBD1 TRBV4-2 CASSPGQGTAQPQHF TGTGCCAGCAGCCCTGGACAGGGAACGGCTCAGCCCCAGCATTTT
- TRBJ2-7 TRBD1 TRBV5-1 CASSTGTGSDEQYF TGCGCCAGCAGCACCGGGACAGGGTCAGACGAGCAGTACTTC
few TRBJ2-7 - TRBV27 CASSLAGTPRDKQYF TGTGCCAGCAGTCTAGCCGGGACTCCACGGGACAAGCAGTACTTC
- TRBJ2-3 - TRBV12-3/TRBV12-4 CASSGLRGGASTDTQYF TGTGCCAGCAGTGGGTTACGGGGCGGCGCTAGCACAGATACGCAGTATTTT
- TRBJ1-1 - TRBV7-2 CASSLVIGRNTEAFF TGTGCCAGCAGCTTAGTAATCGGGCGGAACACTGAAGCTTTCTTT
- TRBJ2-7 - TRBV28 CASSPVTGDWYEQYF TGTGCCAGCAGTCCCGTCACAGGGGACTGGTACGAGCAGTACTTC
many TRBJ1-2 - TRBV12-3/TRBV12-4 CASSFRHHGYTF TGTGCCAGCAGTTTTAGGCACCATGGCTACACCTTC
- TRBJ2-4 TRBD2 TRBV6-6 CASSYSIAGEAKNIQYF TGTGCCAGCAGTTACTCAATAGCGGGAGAAGCCAAAAACATTCAGTACTTC
few TRBJ2-4 - TRBV4-1 CASSQDRAVMNIQYF TGCGCCAGCAGCCAAGACAGGGCGGTTATGAACATTCAGTACTTC
- TRBJ2-7 - TRBV4-1 CASSQKLRYSYNEQYF TGCGCCAGCAGCCAAAAACTACGCTACTCCTACAATGAGCAGTACTTC
- TRBJ2-7 - TRBV29-1 CSVGLHSYEQYF TGCAGCGTGGGACTGCATTCCTACGAGCAGTACTTC
few TRBJ2-1 - TRBV7-2 CASQLFVASSPNEQFF TGTGCCAGCCAGTTATTTGTTGCCTCTAGCCCCAATGAGCAGTTCTTC
- TRBJ2-1 TRBD2 TRBV7-8 CASIGRLAGGRQFF TGTGCCAGCATAGGGAGACTAGCGGGAGGTCGGCAGTTCTTC
- TRBJ2-7 - TRBV12-3/TRBV12-4 CASTLGAVYEQYF TGTGCCAGCACCCTGGGGGCAGTGTACGAGCAGTACTTC
- TRBJ2-2 TRBD2 TRBV27 CASRPSGGAKTGELFF TGTGCCAGCAGGCCTAGCGGGGGGGCCAAAACCGGGGAGCTGTTTTTT
few TRBJ2-6 - TRBV12-3/TRBV12-4 CASSLRPWSSGANVLTF TGTGCCAGCAGTTTAAGGCCCTGGAGCTCTGGGGCCAACGTCCTGACTTTC
- TRBJ2-1 TRBD1 TRBV27 CASSLPGTAPYNEQFF TGTGCCAGCAGTTTACCCGGGACAGCCCCCTACAATGAGCAGTTCTTC
- TRBJ2-7 - TRBV29-1 CSVGQGIYNEQYF TGCAGCGTTGGACAAGGGATTTACAATGAGCAGTACTTC
few TRBJ2-5 TRBD2 TRBV12-3/TRBV12-4 CASIPSGRAGETQYF TGTGCCAGCATCCCGAGCGGGAGGGCCGGGGAGACCCAGTACTTC
few TRBJ2-3 - TRBV27 CASSFGDHTDTQYF TGTGCCAGCAGTTTTGGGGATCACACAGATACGCAGTATTTT
few TRBJ1-2 TRBD1 TRBV20-1 CSARPYRGAYGYTF TGCAGTGCTAGACCATACAGGGGGGCTTATGGCTACACCTTC
- TRBJ1-1 - TRBV15 CATSKGGNWDTEAFF TGTGCCACCAGCAAGGGCGGTAATTGGGACACTGAAGCTTTCTTT
few TRBJ1-2 - TRBV6-5 CASSYSETGPVYGYTF TGTGCCAGCAGTTACTCGGAAACAGGGCCCGTCTATGGCTACACCTTC
- TRBJ2-2 - TRBV25-1 CASSVPFGANTGELFF TGTGCCAGCAGTGTCCCTTTTGGGGCGAACACCGGGGAGCTGTTTTTT
- TRBJ2-3 TRBD2 TRBV9 CASSAPTLAGVRGDTQYF TGTGCCAGCAGCGCTCCCACTCTAGCGGGAGTAAGAGGGGATACGCAGTATTTT
few TRBJ1-6 TRBD1 TRBV19 CASSESRQGLNSPLHF TGTGCCAGTAGTGAAAGCCGACAGGGTTTGAATTCACCCCTCCACTTT
many TRBJ2-7 - TRBV29-1 CSAADSSYEQYF TGCAGCGCCGCGGACAGCTCCTACGAGCAGTACTTC
many TRBJ2-7 - TRBV13 CASSPHGEYEQYF TGTGCCAGCAGCCCCCATGGAGAGTACGAGCAGTACTTC
few TRBJ2-5 TRBD2 TRBV6-5 CASSYWAGVETQYF TGTGCCAGCAGTTACTGGGCGGGAGTAGAGACCCAGTACTTC
many TRBJ2-7 - TRBV10-3 CAIVPPLESVDEQYF TGTGCCATCGTCCCCCCCCTAGAATCGGTAGACGAGCAGTACTTC
few TRBJ2-1 TRBD2 TRBV20-1 CSASELIRAGGNHNEQFF TGCAGTGCTAGCGAACTTATACGAGCGGGAGGGAACCACAATGAGCAGTTCTTC
few TRBJ2-7 TRBD2 TRBV6-8 CASSYSGTSGTYEQYF TGTGCCAGCAGTTACTCCGGGACTAGCGGAACCTACGAGCAGTACTTC